In this sample, the clone carrying this T cell receptor beta chain turned up a few times. Germline V gene lookup returns CDR1 SGHTA and CDR2 FQGNSA. The CDR3 contains 12 residues. V was shortened by 5 bases and J by 4 bases, with 9 bases between the two germline ends. This sample is drawn from a study of T-cell reconstitution after alpha-beta-depleted transplantation in children. A TCRbeta library incorporating unique molecular identifiers was prepared. A single record per CDR3 protein comes from TCRdb applying MiXCR to the PCR reads. The data show approximately 420,000 distinct CDR3 sequences, about a tenth seen once.

The sequence came from a human donor who donated a stem cell graft to a child with acute myeloid leukemia. The genes are TRBV7-2 and TRBJ2-7, with D hard to call. Sequencing was performed on PBMCs from the stem cell graft donor, taken from the stem cell graft. CDR3 in DNA: TGTGCCAGCAGCACCGTGCGATACGAGCAGTACTTC. Amino acid sequence: CASSTVRYEQYF.